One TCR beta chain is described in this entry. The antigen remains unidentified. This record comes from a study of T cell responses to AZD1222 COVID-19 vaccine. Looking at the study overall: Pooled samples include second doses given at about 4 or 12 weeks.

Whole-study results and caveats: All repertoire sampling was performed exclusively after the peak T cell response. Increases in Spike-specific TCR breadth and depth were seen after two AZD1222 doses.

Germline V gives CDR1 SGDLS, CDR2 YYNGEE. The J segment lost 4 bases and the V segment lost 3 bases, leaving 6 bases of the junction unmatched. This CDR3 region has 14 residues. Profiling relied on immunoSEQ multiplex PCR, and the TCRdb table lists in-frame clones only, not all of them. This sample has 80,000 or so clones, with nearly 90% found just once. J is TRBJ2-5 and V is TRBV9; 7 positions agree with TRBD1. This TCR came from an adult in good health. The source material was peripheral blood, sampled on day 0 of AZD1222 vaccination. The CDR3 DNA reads TGTGCCAGCAGCGCCCTACAGGGGAGAGAGACCCAGTACTTC. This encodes CASSALQGRETQYF.